This record concerns one T cell receptor beta chain sequence. The data are from a study of CD8 T cells in Susac syndrome. Random-hexamer reverse transcription was applied to roughly 0.45 to 1 ug RNA. TCR beta CDR3 was amplified by immunoSEQ covering 54 Vbeta and 13 Jbeta. TCRdb recomputed calls from the immunoSEQ multiplex PCR reads with MiXCR, one row per CDR3 protein. The sample includes tens of thousands of distinct CDR3 sequences, 85% to 95% seen only once; the top ten take about 0.3%. TCR beta sequences were obtained from blood CD8+ and CD4+ T cells. V dropped 7 bases and J dropped 4 bases, with 10 bases sitting between them. CDR3 length: 12 amino acids. The V gene's germline CDR1 is MNHEY and CDR2 SMNVEV (reference sequence).

The specimen was CD8+ T cells from PBMCs. The receptor was derived from a human donor in good health. The J gene is TRBJ1-2, the V gene TRBV27; TRBD1 is a possible D gene (5 bases). Here the CDR3 reads CASMGGSYGYTF. The CDR3 region has the DNA TGTGCCAGCATGGGGGGTAGCTATGGCTACACCTTC.